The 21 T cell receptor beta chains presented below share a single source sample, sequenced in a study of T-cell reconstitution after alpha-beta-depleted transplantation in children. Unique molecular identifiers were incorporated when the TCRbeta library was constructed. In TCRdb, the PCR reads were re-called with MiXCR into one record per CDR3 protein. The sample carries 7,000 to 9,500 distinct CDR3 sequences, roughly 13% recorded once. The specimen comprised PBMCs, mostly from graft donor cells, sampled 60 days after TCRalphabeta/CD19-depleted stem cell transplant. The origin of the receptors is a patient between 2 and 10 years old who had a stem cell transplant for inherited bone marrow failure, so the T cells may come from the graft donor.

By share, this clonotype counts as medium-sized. The CDR3 reads CASTPGWLADLTDTQYF. The DNA for the CDR3 is TGTGCCAGTACCCCAGGGTGGCTAGCGGACCTCACAGATACGCAGTATTTT. The rearrangement joins TRBV19 to TRBJ2-3; 7 bases line up with TRBD2. Germline V gene data show CDR1 as LNHDA and CDR2 as SQIVND (reference sequence). After removal of 7 bases from V and 2 bases from J, the junction contained 15 bases not matched to a gene. This CDR3 region has 17 residues.

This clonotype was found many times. The CDR3 DNA follows: TGCAGTGCCCGGACTAGCGGGAGGTATGAGCAGTTCTTC. Amino acid sequence: CSARTSGRYEQFF. J is TRBJ2-1 and V is TRBV20-1, with 14 bases fitting TRBD2. The ends lost 6 bases at V and 8 bases at J; junction bases unmatched: 3. The CDR3 length is 13 residues. The germline CDR1 and CDR2 sequences are DFQATT and SNEGSKA (reference sequence).

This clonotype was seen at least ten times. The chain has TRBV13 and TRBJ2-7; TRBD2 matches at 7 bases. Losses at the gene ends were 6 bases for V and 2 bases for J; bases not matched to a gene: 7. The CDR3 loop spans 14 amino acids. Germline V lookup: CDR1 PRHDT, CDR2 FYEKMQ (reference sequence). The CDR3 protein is CASRGGSGAYEQYF. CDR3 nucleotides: TGTGCCAGCAGGGGGGGAAGCGGGGCCTACGAGCAGTACTTC.

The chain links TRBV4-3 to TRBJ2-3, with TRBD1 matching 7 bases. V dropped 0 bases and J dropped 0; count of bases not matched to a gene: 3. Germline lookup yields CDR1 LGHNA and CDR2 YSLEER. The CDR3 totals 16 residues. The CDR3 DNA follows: TGCGCCAGCAGCCAAGATCTACAGGGGAGCACAGATACGCAGTATTTT. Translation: CASSQDLQGSTDTQYF.

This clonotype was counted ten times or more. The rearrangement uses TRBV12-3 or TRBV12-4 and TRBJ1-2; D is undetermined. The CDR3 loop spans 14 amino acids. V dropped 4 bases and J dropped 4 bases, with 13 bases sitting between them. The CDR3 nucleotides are TGTGCCAGCAGTTGGGCGGGGTTTGGCTATGGCTACACCTTC. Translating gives CASSWAGFGYGYTF.

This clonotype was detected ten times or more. CDR3 in amino acids: CASSSPHRTGVQTQYF. The DNA for the CDR3 is TGTGCCAGCAGTTCCCCGCACCGGACAGGGGTACAGACCCAGTACTTC. The rearrangement links TRBV7-9 to TRBJ2-5; 9 bases align to TRBD1. This CDR3 spans 16 amino acids. Germline V gene sequence: CDR1 SEHNR, CDR2 FQNEAQ (reference sequence). With 6 bases clipped from V and 6 bases from J, the junction kept 14 bases outside the gene matches.

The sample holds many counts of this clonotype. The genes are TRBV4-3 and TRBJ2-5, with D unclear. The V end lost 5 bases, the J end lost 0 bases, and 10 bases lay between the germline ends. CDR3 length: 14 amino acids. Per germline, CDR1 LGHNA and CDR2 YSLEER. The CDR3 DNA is TGCGCCAGCAGCTCTCGTTGGTACCAAGAGACCCAGTACTTC. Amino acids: CASSSRWYQETQYF.

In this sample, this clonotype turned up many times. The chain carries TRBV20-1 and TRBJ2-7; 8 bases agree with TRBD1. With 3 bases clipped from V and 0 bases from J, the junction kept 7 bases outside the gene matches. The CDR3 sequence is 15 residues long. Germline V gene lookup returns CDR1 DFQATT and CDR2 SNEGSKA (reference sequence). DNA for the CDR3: TGCAGTGCTAGTTTGGCACAGGGGGGCTCCTACGAGCAGTACTTC. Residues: CSASLAQGGSYEQYF.

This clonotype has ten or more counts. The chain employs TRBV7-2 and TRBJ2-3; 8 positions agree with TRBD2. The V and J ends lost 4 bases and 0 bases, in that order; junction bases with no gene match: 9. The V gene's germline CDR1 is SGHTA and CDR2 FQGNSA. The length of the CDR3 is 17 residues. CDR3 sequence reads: CASSSLTSAPSTDTQYF. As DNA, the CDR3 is TGTGCCAGCAGCTCCCTGACTAGCGCGCCTAGCACAGATACGCAGTATTTT.

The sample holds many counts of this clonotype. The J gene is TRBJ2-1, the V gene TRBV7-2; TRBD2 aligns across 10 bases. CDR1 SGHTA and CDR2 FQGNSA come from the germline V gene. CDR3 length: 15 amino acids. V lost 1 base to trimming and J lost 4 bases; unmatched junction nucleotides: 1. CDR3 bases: TGTGCCAGCAGCTTAGTACTAGCGGGATACAATGAGCAGTTCTTC. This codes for CASSLVLAGYNEQFF.

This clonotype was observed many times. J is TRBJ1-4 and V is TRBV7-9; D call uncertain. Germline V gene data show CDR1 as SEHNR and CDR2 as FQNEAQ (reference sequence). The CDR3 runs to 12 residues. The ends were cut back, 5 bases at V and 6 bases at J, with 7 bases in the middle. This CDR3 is CASSHYDEKLFF. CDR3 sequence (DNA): TGTGCCAGCAGCCATTATGATGAAAAACTGTTTTTT.

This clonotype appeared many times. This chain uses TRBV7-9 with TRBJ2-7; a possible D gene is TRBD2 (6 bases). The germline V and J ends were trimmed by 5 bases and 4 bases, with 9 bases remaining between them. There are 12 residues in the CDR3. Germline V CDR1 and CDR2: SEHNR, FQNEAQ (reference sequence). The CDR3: CASSVGLYEQYF. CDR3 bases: TGTGCCAGCAGCGTGGGACTGTACGAGCAGTACTTC.

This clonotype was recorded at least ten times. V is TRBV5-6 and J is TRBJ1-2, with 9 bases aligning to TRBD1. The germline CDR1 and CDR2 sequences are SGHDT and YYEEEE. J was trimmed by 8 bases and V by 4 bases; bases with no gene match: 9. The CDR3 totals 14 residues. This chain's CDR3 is CASSGRDRAWGYTF. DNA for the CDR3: TGTGCCAGCAGCGGACGGGACAGGGCGTGGGGCTACACCTTC.

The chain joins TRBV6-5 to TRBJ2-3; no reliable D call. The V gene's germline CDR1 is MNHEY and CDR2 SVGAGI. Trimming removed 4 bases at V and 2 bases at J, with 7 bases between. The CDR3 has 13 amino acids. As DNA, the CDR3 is TGTGCCAGCAGTTTAACGGACACAGATACGCAGTATTTT. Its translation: CASSLTDTDTQYF.

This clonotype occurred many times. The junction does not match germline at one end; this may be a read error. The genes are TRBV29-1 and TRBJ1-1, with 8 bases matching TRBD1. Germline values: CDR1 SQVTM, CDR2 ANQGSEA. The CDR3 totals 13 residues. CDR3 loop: CSAEQGGSTEAFF. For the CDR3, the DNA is TGCAGCGCTGAACAGGGGGGGAGCACTGAAGCTTTCTTT.

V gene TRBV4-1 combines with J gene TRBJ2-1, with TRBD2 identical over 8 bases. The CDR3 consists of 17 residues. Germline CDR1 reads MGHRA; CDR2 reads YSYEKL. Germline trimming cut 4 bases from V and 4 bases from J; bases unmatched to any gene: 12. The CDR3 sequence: CASSPRPGTRNYNEQFF. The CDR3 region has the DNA TGCGCCAGCAGCCCGCGCCCCGGGACTAGAAATTACAATGAGCAGTTCTTC.

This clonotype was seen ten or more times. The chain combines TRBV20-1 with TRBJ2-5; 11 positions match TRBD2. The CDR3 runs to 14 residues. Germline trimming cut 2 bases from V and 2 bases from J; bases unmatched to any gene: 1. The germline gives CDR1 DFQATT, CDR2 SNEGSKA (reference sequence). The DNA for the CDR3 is TGCAGTGCTAGAACTAGCGGGAGACAAGAGACCCAGTACTTC. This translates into CSARTSGRQETQYF.

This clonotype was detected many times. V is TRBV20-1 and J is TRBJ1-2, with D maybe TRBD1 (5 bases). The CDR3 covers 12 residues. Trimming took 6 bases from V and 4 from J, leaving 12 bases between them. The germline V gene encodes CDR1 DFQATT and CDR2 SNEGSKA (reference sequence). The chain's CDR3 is CSAIDSLYGYTF. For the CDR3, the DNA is TGCAGTGCAATAGACAGCCTCTATGGCTACACCTTC.

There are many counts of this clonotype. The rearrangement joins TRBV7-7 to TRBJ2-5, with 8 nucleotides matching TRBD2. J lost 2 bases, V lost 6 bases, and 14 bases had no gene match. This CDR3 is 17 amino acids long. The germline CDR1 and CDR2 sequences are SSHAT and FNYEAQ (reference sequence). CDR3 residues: CASSTLPGRGVQETQYF. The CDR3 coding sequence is TGTGCCAGCAGTACCCTGCCAGGGCGGGGGGTACAAGAGACCCAGTACTTC.

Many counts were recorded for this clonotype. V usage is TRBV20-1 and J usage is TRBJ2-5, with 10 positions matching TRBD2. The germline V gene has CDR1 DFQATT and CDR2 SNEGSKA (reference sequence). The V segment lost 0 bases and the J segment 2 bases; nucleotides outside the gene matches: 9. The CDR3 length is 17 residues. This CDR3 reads CSARDTSSGRWQETQYF. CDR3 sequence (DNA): TGCAGTGCTAGAGACACATCTAGCGGGAGATGGCAAGAGACCCAGTACTTC.

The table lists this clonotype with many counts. The CDR3 nucleotides are TGCGCCAGCAGCTTGGCCGGGGGGACGCAGACCCAGTACTTC. This gives the protein CASSLAGGTQTQYF. This sequence joins TRBV5-1 and TRBJ2-5; 7 bases align to TRBD2. The CDR3 runs to 14 residues. Losses at the gene ends were 0 bases for V and 6 bases for J; bases not matched to a gene: 5. Germline V CDR1 and CDR2: SGHRS, YFSETQ.